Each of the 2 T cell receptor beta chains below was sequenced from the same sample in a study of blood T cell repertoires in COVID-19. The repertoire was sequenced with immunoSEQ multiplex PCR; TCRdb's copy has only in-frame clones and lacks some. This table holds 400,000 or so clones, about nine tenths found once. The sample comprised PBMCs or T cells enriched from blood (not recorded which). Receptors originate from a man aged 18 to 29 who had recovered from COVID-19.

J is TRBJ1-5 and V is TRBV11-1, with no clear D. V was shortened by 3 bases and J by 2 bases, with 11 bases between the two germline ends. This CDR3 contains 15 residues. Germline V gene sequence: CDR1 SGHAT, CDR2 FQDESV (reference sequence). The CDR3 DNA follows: TGTGCCAGCAGCTTGAGCGGGGAGGGCAATCAGCCCCAGCATTTT. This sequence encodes CASSLSGEGNQPQHF. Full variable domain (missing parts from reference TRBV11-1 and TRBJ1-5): EAEVAQSPRYKITEKSQAVAFWCDPISGHATLYWYRQILGQGPELLVQFQDESVVDDSQLPKDRFSAERLKGVDSTLKIQPAELGDSAMYLCASSLSGEGNQPQHFGDGTRLSIL.

The CDR3, as DNA: TGTGCCAGCAGTGACCAACGGTGGCAAGAGACCCAGTACTTC. It yields the protein CASSDQRWQETQYF. V usage is TRBV6-4 and J usage is TRBJ2-5; D not certain. The CDR3 consists of 14 residues. CDR1 and CDR2 from the germline V gene are MRHNA and SNTAGT. Trimming took off 2 bases at V and 2 bases at J, with 9 bases between the two ends.